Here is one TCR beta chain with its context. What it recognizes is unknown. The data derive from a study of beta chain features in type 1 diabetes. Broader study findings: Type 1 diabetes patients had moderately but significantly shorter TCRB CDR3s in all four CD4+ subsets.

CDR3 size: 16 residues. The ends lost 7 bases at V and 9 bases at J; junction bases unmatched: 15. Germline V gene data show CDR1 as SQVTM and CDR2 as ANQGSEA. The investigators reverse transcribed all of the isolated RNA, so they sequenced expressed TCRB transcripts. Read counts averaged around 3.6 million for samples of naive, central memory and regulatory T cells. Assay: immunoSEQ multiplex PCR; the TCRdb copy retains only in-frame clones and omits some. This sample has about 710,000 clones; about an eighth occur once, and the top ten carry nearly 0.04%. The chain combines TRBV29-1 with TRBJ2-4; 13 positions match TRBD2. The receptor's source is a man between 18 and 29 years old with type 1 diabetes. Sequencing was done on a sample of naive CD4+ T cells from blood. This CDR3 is CSAEPLAGGPGGIQYF. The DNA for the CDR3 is TGCAGCGCCGAACCACTAGCGGGGGGGCCAGGTGGCATTCAGTACTTC.